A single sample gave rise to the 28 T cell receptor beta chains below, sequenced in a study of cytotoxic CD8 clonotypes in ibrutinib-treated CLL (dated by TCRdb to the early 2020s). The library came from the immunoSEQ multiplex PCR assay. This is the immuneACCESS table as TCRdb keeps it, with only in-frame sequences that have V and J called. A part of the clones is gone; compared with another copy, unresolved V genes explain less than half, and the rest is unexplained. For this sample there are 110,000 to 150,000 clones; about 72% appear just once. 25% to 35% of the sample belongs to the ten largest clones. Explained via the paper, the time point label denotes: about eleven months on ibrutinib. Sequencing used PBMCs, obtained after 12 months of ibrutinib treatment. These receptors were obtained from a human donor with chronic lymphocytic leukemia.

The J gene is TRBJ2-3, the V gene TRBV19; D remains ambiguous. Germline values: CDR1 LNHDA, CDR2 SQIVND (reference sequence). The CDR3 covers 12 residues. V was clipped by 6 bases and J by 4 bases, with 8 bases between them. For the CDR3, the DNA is TGTGCCAGTAGCGACACCTCAGATACGCAGTATTTT. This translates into CASSDTSDTQYF.

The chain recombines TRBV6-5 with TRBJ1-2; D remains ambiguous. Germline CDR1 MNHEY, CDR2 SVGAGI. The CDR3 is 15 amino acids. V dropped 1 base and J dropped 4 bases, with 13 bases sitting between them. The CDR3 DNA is TGTGCCAGCAGTTACTTCTCCCGGGAGCCCTATGGCTACACCTTC. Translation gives CASSYFSREPYGYTF.

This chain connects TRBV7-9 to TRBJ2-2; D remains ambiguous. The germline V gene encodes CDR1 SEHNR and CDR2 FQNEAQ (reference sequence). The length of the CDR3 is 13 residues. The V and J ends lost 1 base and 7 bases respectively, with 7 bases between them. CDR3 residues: CASSLGGVGELFF. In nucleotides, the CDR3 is TGTGCCAGCAGCTTAGGAGGTGTCGGGGAGCTGTTTTTT.

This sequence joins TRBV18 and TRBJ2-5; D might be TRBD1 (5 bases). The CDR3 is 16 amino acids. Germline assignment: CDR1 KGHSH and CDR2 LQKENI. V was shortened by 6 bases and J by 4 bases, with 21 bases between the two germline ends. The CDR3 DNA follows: TGTGCCAGCTCCCTATCTTCGACAGCCATGGGAGAGACCCAGTACTTC. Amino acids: CASSLSSTAMGETQYF.

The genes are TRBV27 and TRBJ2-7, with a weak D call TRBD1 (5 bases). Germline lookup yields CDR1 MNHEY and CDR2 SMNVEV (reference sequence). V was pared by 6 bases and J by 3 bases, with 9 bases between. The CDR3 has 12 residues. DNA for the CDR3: TGTGCCAGCAGCCCCCAGGGCTACGAGCAGTACTTC. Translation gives CASSPQGYEQYF.

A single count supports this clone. CDR3 bases: TGTGCCTGGAGTGGGGGGGGCTCAAACACTGAAGCTTTCTTT. This translates into CAWSGGGSNTEAFF. V usage is TRBV30 and J usage is TRBJ1-1, with a possible D match to TRBD1 (6 bases). Germline lookup yields CDR1 GTSNPN and CDR2 SVGIG (reference sequence). V was cut by 1 base and J by 2 bases, with 11 bases left in between. The CDR3 is made up of 14 amino acids.

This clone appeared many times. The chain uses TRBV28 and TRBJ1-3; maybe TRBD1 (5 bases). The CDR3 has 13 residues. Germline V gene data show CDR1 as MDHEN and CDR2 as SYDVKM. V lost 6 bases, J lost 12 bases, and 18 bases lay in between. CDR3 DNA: TGTGCCAGCAGGGGAGGGAGGGGAATTGACATATATTTT. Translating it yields CASRGGRGIDIYF.

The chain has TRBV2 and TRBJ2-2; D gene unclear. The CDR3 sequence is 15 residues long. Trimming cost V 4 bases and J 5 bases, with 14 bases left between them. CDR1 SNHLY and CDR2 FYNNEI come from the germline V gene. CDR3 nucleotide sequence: TGTGCCAGCAGTGGAGCCGTCGGCGCGACCGGGGAGCTGTTTTTT. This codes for CASSGAVGATGELFF.

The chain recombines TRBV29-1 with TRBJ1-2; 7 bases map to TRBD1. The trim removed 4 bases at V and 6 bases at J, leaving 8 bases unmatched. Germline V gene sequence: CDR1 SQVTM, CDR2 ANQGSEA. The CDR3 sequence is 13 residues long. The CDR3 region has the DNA TGCAGCGTTGTCTCGGACAGGATTAATGGCTACACCTTC. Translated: CSVVSDRINGYTF.

CDR3 sequence: CASTPPHRSAYEQYF. The CDR3 bases are TGTGCCAGCACCCCCCCACACAGGAGCGCCTACGAGCAGTACTTC. The chain joins TRBV6-1 to TRBJ2-7; TRBD1 might be the D (5 bases). Trimming stripped 7 bases from V and 2 bases from J, with 18 bases between. In germline, CDR1 is MNHNS, CDR2 SASEGT. This CDR3 region has 15 residues.

The CDR3 reads CASSYLDGFSGNTIYF. Written as DNA, the CDR3 is TGTGCCAGCAGTTATCTGGACGGCTTCTCTGGAAACACCATATATTTT. The V gene is TRBV6-5, the J gene TRBJ1-3, with D unresolved. Deletions cut 3 bases from V and 0 bases from J, with 12 bases between. The CDR3 is 16 amino acids. Germline CDR1 reads MNHEY; CDR2 reads SVGAGI.

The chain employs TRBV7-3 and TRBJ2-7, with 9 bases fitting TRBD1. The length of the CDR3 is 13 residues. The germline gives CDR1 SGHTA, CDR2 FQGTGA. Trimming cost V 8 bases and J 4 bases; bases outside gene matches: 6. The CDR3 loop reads CASGTGQSYEQYF. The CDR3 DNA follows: TGTGCCAGCGGGACAGGGCAGAGTTACGAGCAGTACTTC.

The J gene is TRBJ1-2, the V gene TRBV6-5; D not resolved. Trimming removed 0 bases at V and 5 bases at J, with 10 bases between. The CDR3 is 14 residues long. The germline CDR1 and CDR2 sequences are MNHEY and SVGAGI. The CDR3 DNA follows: TGTGCCAGCAGTTACTCAGGATCTGGTTATGGCTACACCTTC. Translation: CASSYSGSGYGYTF.

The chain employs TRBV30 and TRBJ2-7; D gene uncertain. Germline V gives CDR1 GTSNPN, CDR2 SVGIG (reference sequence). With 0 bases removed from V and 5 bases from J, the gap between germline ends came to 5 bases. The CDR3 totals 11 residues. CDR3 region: CAWSVLDEQYF. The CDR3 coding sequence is TGTGCCTGGAGTGTACTTGACGAGCAGTACTTC.

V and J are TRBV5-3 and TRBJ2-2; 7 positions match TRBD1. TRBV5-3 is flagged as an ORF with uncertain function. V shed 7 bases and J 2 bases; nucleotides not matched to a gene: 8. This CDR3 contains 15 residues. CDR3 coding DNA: TGTGCCAGACAAGACAGGGTGTCTAACACCGGGGAGCTGTTTTTT. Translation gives CARQDRVSNTGELFF.

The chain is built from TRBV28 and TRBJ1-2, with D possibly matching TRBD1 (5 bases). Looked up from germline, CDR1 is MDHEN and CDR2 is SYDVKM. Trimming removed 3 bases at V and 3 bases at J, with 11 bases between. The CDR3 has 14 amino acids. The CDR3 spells CASSLGEGYYGYTF. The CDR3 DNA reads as TGTGCCAGCAGTTTGGGGGAGGGTTACTATGGCTACACCTTC.

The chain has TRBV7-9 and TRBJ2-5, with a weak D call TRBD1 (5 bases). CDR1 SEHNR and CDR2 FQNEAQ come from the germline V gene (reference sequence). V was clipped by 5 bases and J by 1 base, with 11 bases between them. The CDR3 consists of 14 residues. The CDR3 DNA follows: TGTGCCAGCAGCGCCGACAGACCCCAAGAGACCCAGTACTTC. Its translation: CASSADRPQETQYF.

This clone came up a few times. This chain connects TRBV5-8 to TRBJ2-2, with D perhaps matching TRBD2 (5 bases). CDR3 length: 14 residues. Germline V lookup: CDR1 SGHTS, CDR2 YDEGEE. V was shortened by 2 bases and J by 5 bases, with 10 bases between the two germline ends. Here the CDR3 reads CASSLRERTGELFF. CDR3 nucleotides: TGTGCCAGCAGCTTACGGGAACGAACCGGGGAGCTGTTTTTT.

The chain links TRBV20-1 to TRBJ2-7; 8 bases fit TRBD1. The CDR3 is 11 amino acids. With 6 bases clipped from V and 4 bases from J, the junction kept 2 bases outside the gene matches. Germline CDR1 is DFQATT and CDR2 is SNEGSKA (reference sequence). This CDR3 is CSAGQGYEQYF. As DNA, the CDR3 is TGCAGTGCAGGACAGGGATACGAGCAGTACTTC.

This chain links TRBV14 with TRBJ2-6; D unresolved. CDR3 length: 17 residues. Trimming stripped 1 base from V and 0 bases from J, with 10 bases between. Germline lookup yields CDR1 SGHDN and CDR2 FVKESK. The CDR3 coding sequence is TGTGCCAGCAGCCAAGGGTGGCCGACCTCTGGGGCCAACGTCCTGACTTTC. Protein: CASSQGWPTSGANVLTF.

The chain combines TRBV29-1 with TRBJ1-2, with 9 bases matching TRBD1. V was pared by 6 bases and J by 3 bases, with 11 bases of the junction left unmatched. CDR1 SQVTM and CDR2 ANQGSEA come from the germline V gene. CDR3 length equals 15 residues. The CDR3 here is CSVPKRDREYYGYTF. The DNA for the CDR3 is TGCAGCGTCCCCAAAAGGGACAGGGAATACTATGGCTACACCTTC.

For the CDR3, the DNA is TGTGCCAGCAGTAAGGAGGAGGGCACCGGGGAGCTGTTTTTT. Translation: CASSKEEGTGELFF. The V gene is TRBV6-1, the J gene TRBJ2-2, with a weak D call TRBD2 (6 bases). Germline CDR1 is MNHNS and CDR2 is SASEGT. The CDR3 loop spans 14 amino acids. V lost 5 bases, J lost 4 bases, and 11 bases lay in between.

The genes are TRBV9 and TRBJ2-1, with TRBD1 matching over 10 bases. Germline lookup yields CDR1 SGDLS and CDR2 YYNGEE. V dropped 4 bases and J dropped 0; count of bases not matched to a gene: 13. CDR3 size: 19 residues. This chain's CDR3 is CASSTPPGTGVNSYNEQFF. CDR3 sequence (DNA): TGTGCCAGCAGCACACCCCCCGGGACAGGGGTAAACTCCTACAATGAGCAGTTCTTC. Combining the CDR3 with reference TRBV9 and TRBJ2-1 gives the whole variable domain DSGVTQTPKHLITATGQRVTLRCSPRSGDLSVYWYQQSLDQGLQFLIQYYNGEERAKGNILERFSAQQFPDLHSELNLSSLELGDSALYFCASSTPPGTGVNSYNEQFFGPGTRLTVL.

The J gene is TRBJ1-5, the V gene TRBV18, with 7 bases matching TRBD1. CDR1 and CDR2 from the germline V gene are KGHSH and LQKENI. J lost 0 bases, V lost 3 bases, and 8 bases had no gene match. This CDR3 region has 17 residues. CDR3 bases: TGTGCCAGCTCACCCAACTACAGGGGCGGTAGCAATCAGCCCCAGCATTTT. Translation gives CASSPNYRGGSNQPQHF.

The CDR3 bases are TGTGCCAGCAGCCTCCCGACTAGCGGGGCTAGCACAGATACGCAGTATTTT. Amino acids: CASSLPTSGASTDTQYF. This rearrangement joins TRBV7-6 to TRBJ2-3, with 11 positions matching TRBD2. The CDR3 runs to 17 residues. The junction had 7 bases not matched to a gene; V was cut back by 5 bases and J by 0 bases. CDR1 is SGHVS, CDR2 FNYEAQ, per germline.

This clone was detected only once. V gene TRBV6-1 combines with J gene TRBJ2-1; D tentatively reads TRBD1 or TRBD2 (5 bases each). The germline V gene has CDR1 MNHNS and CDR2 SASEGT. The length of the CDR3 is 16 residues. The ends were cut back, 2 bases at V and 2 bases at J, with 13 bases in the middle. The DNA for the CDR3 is TGTGCCAGCAGTGAAAGAGGGGACGCGGCCTACAATGAGCAGTTCTTC. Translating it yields CASSERGDAAYNEQFF.

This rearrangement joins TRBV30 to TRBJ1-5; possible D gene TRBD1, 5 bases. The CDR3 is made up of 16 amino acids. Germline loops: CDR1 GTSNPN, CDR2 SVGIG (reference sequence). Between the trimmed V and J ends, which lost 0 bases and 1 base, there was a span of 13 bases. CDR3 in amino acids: CAWSVQAGLSNQPQHF. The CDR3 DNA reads TGTGCCTGGAGTGTCCAGGCAGGGTTAAGCAATCAGCCCCAGCATTTT.

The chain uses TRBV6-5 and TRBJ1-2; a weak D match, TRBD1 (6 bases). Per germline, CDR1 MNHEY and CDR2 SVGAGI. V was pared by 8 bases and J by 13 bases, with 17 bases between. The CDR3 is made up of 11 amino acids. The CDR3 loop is CASGPWGAVTF. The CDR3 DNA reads TGTGCCAGCGGACCATGGGGGGCCGTCACCTTC.